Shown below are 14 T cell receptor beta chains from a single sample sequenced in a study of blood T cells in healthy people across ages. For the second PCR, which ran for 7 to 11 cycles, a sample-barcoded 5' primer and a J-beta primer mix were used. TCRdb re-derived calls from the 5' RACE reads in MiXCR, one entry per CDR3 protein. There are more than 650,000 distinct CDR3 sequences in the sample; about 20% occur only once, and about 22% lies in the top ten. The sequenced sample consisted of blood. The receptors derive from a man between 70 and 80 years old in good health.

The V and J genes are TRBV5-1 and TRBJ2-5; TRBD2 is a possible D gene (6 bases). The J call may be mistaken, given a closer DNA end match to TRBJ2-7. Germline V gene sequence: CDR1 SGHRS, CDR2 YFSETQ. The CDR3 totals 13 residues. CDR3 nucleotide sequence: TGCACTAGCAGCTCACCTCCCATGCACGAGCAGTACTTC. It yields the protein CTSSSPPMHEQYF.

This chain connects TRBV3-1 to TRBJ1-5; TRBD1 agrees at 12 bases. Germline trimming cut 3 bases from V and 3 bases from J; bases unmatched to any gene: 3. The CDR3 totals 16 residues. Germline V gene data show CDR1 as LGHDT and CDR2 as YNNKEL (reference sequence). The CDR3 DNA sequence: TGTGCCAGCAGCCACGGGACAGGGGGCCTCAATCAGCCCCAGCATTTT. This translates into CASSHGTGGLNQPQHF.

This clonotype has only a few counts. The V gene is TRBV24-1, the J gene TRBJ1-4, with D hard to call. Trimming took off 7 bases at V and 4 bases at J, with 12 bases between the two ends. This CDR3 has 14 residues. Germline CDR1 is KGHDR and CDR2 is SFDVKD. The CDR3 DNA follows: TGTGCCACCAGCCCCACTGGGATTAATGAAAAACTGTTTTTT. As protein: CATSPTGINEKLFF.

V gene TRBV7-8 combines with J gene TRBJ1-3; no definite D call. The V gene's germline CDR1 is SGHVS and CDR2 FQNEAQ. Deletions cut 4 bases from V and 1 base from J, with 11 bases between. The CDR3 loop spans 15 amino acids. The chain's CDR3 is CASSSSVPSGNTIYF. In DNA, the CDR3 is TGTGCCAGCAGCTCGTCGGTTCCTTCTGGAAACACCATATATTTT.

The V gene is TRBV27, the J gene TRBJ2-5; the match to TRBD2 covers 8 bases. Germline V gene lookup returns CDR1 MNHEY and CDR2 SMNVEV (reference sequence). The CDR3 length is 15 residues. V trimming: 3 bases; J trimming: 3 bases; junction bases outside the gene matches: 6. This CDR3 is CASSFGLSGKETQYF. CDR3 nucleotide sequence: TGTGCCAGCAGTTTCGGCCTTAGCGGGAAAGAGACCCAGTACTTC.

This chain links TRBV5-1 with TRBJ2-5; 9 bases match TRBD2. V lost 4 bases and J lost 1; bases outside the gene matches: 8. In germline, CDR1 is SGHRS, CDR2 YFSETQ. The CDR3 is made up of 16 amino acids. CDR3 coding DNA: TGCGCCAGCAGCCTCTCGACTAGCGGAATCCAAGAGACCCAGTACTTC. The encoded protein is CASSLSTSGIQETQYF.

The CDR3 region is CASTILRARGEKLFF. For the CDR3, the DNA is TGTGCCAGCACCATTCTCAGGGCCCGAGGTGAAAAACTGTTTTTT. The chain joins TRBV28 to TRBJ1-4, with D possibly matching TRBD1 (5 bases). The germline V and J ends were trimmed by 7 bases and 7 bases, with 19 bases remaining between them. This CDR3 is 15 amino acids long. Germline CDR1 MDHEN, CDR2 SYDVKM.

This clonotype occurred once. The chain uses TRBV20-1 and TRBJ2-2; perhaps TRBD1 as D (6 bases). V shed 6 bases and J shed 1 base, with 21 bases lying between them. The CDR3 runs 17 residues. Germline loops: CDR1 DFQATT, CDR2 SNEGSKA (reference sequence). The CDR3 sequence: CSAELMGAAMNTGELFF. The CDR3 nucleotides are TGCAGTGCCGAGTTGATGGGGGCCGCAATGAACACCGGGGAGCTGTTTTTT.

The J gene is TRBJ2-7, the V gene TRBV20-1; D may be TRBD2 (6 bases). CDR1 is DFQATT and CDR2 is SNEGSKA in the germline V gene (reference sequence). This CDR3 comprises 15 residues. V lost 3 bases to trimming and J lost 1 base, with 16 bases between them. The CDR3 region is CSARPSSGGSYEQYF. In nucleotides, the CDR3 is TGCAGTGCTAGGCCCTCTTCCGGGGGATCCTACGAGCAGTACTTC.

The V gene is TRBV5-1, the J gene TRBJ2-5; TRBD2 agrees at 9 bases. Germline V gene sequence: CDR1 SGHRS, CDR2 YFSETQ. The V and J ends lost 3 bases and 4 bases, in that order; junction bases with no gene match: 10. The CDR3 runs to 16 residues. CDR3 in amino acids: CASSSSGGLVRETQYF. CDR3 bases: TGCGCCAGCAGCTCGAGCGGGGGGCTTGTAAGAGAGACCCAGTACTTC.

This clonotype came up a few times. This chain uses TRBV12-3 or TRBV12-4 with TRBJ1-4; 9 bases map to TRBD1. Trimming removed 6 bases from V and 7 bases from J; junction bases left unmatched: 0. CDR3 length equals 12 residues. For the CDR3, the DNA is TGTGCCAGCAGACAGGGGGCTGAAAAACTGTTTTTT. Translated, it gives CASRQGAEKLFF.

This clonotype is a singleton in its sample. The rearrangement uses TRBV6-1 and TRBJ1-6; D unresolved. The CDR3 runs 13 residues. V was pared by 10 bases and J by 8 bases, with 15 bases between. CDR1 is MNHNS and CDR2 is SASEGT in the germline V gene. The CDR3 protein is CATLLVRDSPLHF. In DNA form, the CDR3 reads TGTGCCACCCTGTTAGTTCGGGATTCACCCCTCCACTTT.

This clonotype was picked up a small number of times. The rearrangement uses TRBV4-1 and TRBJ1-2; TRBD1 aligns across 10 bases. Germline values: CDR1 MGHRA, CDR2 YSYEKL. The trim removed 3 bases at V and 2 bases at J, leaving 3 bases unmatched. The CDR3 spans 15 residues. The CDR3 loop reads CASSQGQGTNYGYTF. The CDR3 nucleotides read TGCGCCAGCAGCCAGGGACAGGGGACGAACTATGGCTACACCTTC.

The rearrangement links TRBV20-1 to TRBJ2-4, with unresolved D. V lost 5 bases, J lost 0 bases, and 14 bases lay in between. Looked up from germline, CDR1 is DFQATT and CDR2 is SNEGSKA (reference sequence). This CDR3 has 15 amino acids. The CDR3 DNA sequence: TGCAGTGCTTACCTTCTTAGTGTAGCCAAAAACATTCAGTACTTC. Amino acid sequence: CSAYLLSVAKNIQYF.